The clone carrying this TCR beta chain is labeled large. Its cognate antigen is unknown. Germline V gives CDR1 MNHEY, CDR2 SMNVEV (reference sequence). The V segment lost 3 bases and the J segment 4 bases; nucleotides outside the gene matches: 6. The CDR3 runs to 15 residues. The data belong to a study of spatial heterogeneity in lung cancer. Study-level results: Counts that tracked tumor mutation counts were those of expanded intratumoral alpha and beta TCRs.

MiXCR, run by TCRdb on the 5' RACE reads, gives a single entry per CDR3 protein. Found here are over a thousand distinct CDR3 sequences, approximately 16% of them singletons; the top ten hold around 26%. Time point here: sample taken at primary tumor resection. The donors were more than 70 patients with non-small cell lung cancer that was early-stage and untreated. From tumor, nontumor lung or frozen PBMC, whole RNA was taken unsorted for sequencing. This sequence was found in a female donor with early-stage non-small cell lung cancer. The chain links TRBV27 to TRBJ1-2, with 9 bases lining up with TRBD1. Specimen: lung tumor tissue, collected at surgery. The CDR3 DNA reads TGTGCCAGCAGTTTGGGACAGGGCTCCATCTATGGCTACACCTTC. It is translated as CASSLGQGSIYGYTF.